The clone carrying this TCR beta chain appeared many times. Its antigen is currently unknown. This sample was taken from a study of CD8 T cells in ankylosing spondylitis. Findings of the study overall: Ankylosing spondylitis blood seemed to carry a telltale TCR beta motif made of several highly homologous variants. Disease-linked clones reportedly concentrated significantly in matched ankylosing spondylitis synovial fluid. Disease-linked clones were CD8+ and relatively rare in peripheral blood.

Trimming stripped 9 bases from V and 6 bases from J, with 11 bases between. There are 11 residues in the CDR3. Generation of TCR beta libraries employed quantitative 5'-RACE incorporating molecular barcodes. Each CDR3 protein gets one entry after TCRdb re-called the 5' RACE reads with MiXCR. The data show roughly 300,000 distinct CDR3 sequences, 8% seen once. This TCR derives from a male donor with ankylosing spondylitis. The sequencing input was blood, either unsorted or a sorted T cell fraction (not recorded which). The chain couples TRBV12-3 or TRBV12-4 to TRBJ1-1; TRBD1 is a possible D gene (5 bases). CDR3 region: CASSWGSEAFF. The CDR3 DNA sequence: TGTGCCAGTTCCTGGGGGTCTGAAGCTTTCTTT.